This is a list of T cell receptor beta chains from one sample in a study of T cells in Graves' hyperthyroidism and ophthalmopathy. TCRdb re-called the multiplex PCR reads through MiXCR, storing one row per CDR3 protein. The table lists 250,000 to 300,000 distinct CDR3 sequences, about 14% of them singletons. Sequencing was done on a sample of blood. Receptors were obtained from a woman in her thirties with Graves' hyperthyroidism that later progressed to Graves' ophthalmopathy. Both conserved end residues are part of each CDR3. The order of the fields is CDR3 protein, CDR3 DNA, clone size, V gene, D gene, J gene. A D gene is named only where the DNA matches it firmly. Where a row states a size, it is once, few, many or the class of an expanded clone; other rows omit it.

CDR3 protein: CASRRTENQPQHF; CDR3 DNA: TGTGCCAGCAGGAGGACAGAGAATCAGCCCCAGCATTTT; clone size: many; V gene: TRBV6-1; D gene: -; J gene: TRBJ1-5
CDR3 protein: CASSYRGTNEKLFF; CDR3 DNA: TGTGCCAGCAGTTACAGGGGTACTAATGAAAAACTGTTTTTT; clone size: many; V gene: TRBV6-5; D gene: -; J gene: TRBJ1-4
CDR3 protein: CASSPRTGTGSPLHF; CDR3 DNA: TGTGCCAGCAGTCCTCGGACAGGGACGGGATCACCCCTCCACTTT; clone size: -; V gene: TRBV6-1; D gene: TRBD1; J gene: TRBJ1-6
CDR3 protein: CASSLYGSYNEQFF; CDR3 DNA: TGTGCCAGCAGCCTGTATGGATCATACAATGAGCAGTTCTTC; clone size: -; V gene: TRBV6-5; D gene: -; J gene: TRBJ2-1
CDR3 protein: CASSSLAAVRDTEAFF; CDR3 DNA: TGTGCCAGCAGTTCCCTCGCAGCGGTTCGGGACACTGAAGCTTTCTTT; clone size: many; V gene: TRBV28; D gene: -; J gene: TRBJ1-1
CDR3 protein: CASSPGYNSPLHF; CDR3 DNA: TGCGCCAGCAGCCCGGGTTATAATTCACCCCTCCACTTT; clone size: few; V gene: TRBV5-1; D gene: -; J gene: TRBJ1-6
CDR3 protein: CASGGIGGADGYTF; CDR3 DNA: TGTGCCAGCGGGGGGATAGGGGGCGCCGATGGCTACACCTTC; clone size: -; V gene: TRBV5-6; D gene: TRBD1; J gene: TRBJ1-2
CDR3 protein: CASSIRTDNYGYTF; CDR3 DNA: TGTGCCAGCAGTATCCGGACAGACAACTATGGCTACACCTTC; clone size: -; V gene: TRBV27; D gene: -; J gene: TRBJ1-2
CDR3 protein: CASSPDRTGYSNQPQHF; CDR3 DNA: TGTGCCAGCAGCCCGGACCGGACAGGGTATAGCAATCAGCCCCAGCATTTT; clone size: many; V gene: TRBV3-1; D gene: TRBD1; J gene: TRBJ1-5
CDR3 protein: CSVEDLARSTDTQYF; CDR3 DNA: TGCAGCGTTGAAGATCTCGCCCGTAGCACAGATACGCAGTATTTT; clone size: many; V gene: TRBV29-1; D gene: -; J gene: TRBJ2-3
CDR3 protein: CASSYSISVDTQYF; CDR3 DNA: TGTGCCAGCAGTTACTCGATTTCAGTGGATACGCAGTATTTT; clone size: -; V gene: TRBV6-5; D gene: -; J gene: TRBJ2-3
CDR3 protein: CAWSAAAANEQFF; CDR3 DNA: TGTGCCTGGAGTGCGGCGGCAGCCAATGAGCAGTTCTTC; clone size: many; V gene: TRBV30; D gene: -; J gene: TRBJ2-1
CDR3 protein: CASSRLAGANNEQFF; CDR3 DNA: TGTGCCAGCAGCCGATTAGCGGGAGCGAATAATGAGCAGTTCTTC; clone size: many; V gene: TRBV14; D gene: TRBD2; J gene: TRBJ2-1
CDR3 protein: CASSADRGGPYEQYF; CDR3 DNA: TGTGCCAGCAGCGCAGACAGGGGGGGACCCTACGAGCAGTACTTC; clone size: once; V gene: TRBV7-3; D gene: TRBD1; J gene: TRBJ2-7
CDR3 protein: CATKTGTYYEQYF; CDR3 DNA: TGTGCCACCAAGACAGGGACCTACTACGAGCAGTACTTC; clone size: many; V gene: TRBV6-1; D gene: TRBD1; J gene: TRBJ2-7
CDR3 protein: CASSHRTSGRAYEQYF; CDR3 DNA: TGTGCCAGCAGCCACCGCACTAGCGGGAGGGCCTACGAGCAGTACTTC; clone size: -; V gene: TRBV14; D gene: TRBD2; J gene: TRBJ2-7
CDR3 protein: CASSREASGSSGELFF; CDR3 DNA: TGTGCCAGCAGCCGTGAGGCTAGCGGGAGTTCCGGGGAGCTGTTTTTT; clone size: -; V gene: TRBV5-6; D gene: TRBD2; J gene: TRBJ2-2
CDR3 protein: CASSSTGGARYNEKLFF; CDR3 DNA: TGTGCCAGCAGCTCTACAGGGGGCGCGAGGTATAATGAAAAACTGTTTTTT; clone size: many; V gene: TRBV7-2; D gene: TRBD1; J gene: TRBJ1-4
CDR3 protein: CATQKPGQQNTEAFF; CDR3 DNA: TGTGCCACTCAAAAACCGGGGCAACAGAACACTGAAGCTTTCTTT; clone size: many; V gene: TRBV3-1; D gene: -; J gene: TRBJ1-1
CDR3 protein: CASSPTTLWELFF; CDR3 DNA: TGTGCCAGCTCCCCGACCACATTGTGGGAGCTGTTTTTT; clone size: -; V gene: TRBV18; D gene: -; J gene: TRBJ2-2
CDR3 protein: CASSYSFVETQYF; CDR3 DNA: TGTGCCAGCAGTTACTCATTCGTAGAGACCCAGTACTTC; clone size: many; V gene: TRBV6-2/TRBV6-3; D gene: -; J gene: TRBJ2-5
CDR3 protein: CASSPSWNNEQFF; CDR3 DNA: TGTGCCAGCAGCCCGTCTTGGAACAATGAGCAGTTCTTC; clone size: few; V gene: TRBV14; D gene: -; J gene: TRBJ2-1